These 21 T cell receptor beta chains were sequenced from one sample in a study of T cell responses to AZD1222 COVID-19 vaccine. Data came from immunoSEQ multiplex PCR; TCRdb stores just in-frame clones and leaves some out. The profile shows around 84,000 clones, around 90% of them singletons. The sample consisted of peripheral blood, taken on day 0 of AZD1222 vaccination. The source is an adult in good health.

CDR3 nucleotide sequence: TGTGCCACCAGAGGGGAAGGTGAGCAGTTCTTC. Protein: CATRGEGEQFF. The V and J genes are TRBV24-1 and TRBJ2-1; the D gene is possibly TRBD1 (5 bases). The CDR3 sequence is 11 residues long. CDR1 and CDR2 (germline): KGHDR, SFDVKD. V gave up 7 bases and J gave up 9 bases, with 9 bases separating them.

The rearrangement links TRBV7-9 to TRBJ2-2, with TRBD2 matching 12 bases. Germline loops: CDR1 SEHNR, CDR2 FQNEAQ (reference sequence). CDR3 length: 16 residues. Unmatched junction bases numbered 9, after V lost 5 bases and J lost 8 bases. CDR3 bases: TGTGCCAGCAGCCCCCCTAGCGGGAGGGCCGAGGGGGAGCTGTTTTTT. It encodes CASSPPSGRAEGELFF.

This chain joins TRBV5-1 and TRBJ1-1, with a weak D call TRBD1 (5 bases). In germline, CDR1 is SGHRS, CDR2 YFSETQ. This CDR3 contains 15 residues. V gave up 3 bases and J gave up 3 bases, with 15 bases separating them. The CDR3 loop reads CASSSGQGLDTEAFF. In DNA form, the CDR3 reads TGCGCCAGCAGCTCCGGCCAGGGTCTCGACACTGAAGCTTTCTTT.

Many counts were recorded for this clone. The CDR3 here is CASSPWTSGNTGELFF. CDR3 in DNA: TGTGCCAGCAGCCCATGGACTAGCGGGAACACCGGGGAGCTGTTTTTT. The V gene is TRBV7-3, the J gene TRBJ2-2; 10 positions match TRBD2. CDR1 is SGHTA and CDR2 is FQGTGA in the germline V gene. J was trimmed by 1 base and V by 5 bases; bases with no gene match: 4. This CDR3 contains 16 residues.

This clone appeared a few times. The V call is TRBV19, the J call TRBJ1-5, with D unresolved. The V end lost 9 bases, the J end lost 7 bases, and 16 bases lay between the germline ends. Per the germline V gene, CDR1 is LNHDA and CDR2 is SQIVND (reference sequence). The CDR3 contains 13 residues. Written as DNA, the CDR3 is TGTGCCAGCTCTAGTCAAGGAGCGCAGCCCCAGCATTTT. Translation gives CASSSQGAQPQHF. Filled out from reference TRBV19 and TRBJ1-5, the complete variable domain reads DGGITQSPKYLFRKEGQNVTLSCEQNLNHDAMYWYRQDPGQGLRLIYYSQIVNDFQKGDIAEGYSVSREKKESFPLTVTSAQKNPTAFYLCASSSQGAQPQHFGDGTRLSIL.

This clone was counted a single time. The DNA of the CDR3 is TGTGCCAGCAGCCAAAAAGCGGGAAGGGCCGGGGAGCTGTTTTTT. Amino acids: CASSQKAGRAGELFF. The chain carries TRBV14 and TRBJ2-2, with 7 bases fitting TRBD2. Germline CDR1 and CDR2: SGHDN and FVKESK. J lost 6 bases, V lost 2 bases, and 6 bases had no gene match. The CDR3 is made up of 15 amino acids. Supplemented by reference TRBV14 and TRBJ2-2, the full variable domain reads EAGVTQFPSHSVIEKGQTVTLRCDPISGHDNLYWYRRVMGKEIKFLLHFVKESKQDESGMPNNRFLAERTGGTYSTLKVQPAELEDSGVYFCASSQKAGRAGELFFGEGSRLTVL.

The rearrangement uses TRBV27 and TRBJ1-5; D is undetermined. From germline, CDR1 is MNHEY and CDR2 SMNVEV (reference sequence). The CDR3 runs to 14 residues. The V end was cut by 6 bases, the J end by 4 bases, with 13 bases between. This chain's CDR3 is CASRGGPHNQPQHF. In DNA form, the CDR3 reads TGTGCCAGCAGAGGCGGGCCCCATAATCAGCCCCAGCATTTT.

The rearrangement uses TRBV7-6 and TRBJ2-3; 10 bases map to TRBD2. Germline V lookup: CDR1 SGHVS, CDR2 FNYEAQ. This CDR3 region has 17 residues. V lost 0 bases to trimming and J lost 0 bases; unmatched junction nucleotides: 3. The CDR3 loop reads CASSLASGRLSTDTQYF. The CDR3 nucleotides are TGTGCCAGCAGCTTAGCTAGCGGGAGGCTTAGCACAGATACGCAGTATTTT.

This clone was seen just once. The V and J genes are TRBV9 and TRBJ2-7; D gene ambiguous. This CDR3 contains 12 residues. Per the germline V gene, CDR1 is SGDLS and CDR2 is YYNGEE. Trimming pared 3 bases from V and 5 bases from J, leaving 9 bases between. The CDR3 nucleotides are TGTGCCAGCAGCGCCCCGAGGAACGAGCAGTACTTC. Translation: CASSAPRNEQYF.

This sequence joins TRBV29-1 and TRBJ1-4; 8 bases map to TRBD1. Germline V gene sequence: CDR1 SQVTM, CDR2 ANQGSEA. V dropped 7 bases and J dropped 0; count of bases not matched to a gene: 7. This CDR3 spans 15 amino acids. CDR3 nucleotide sequence: TGCAGCGCCTCGGAGACAGGGGCAACTAATGAAAAACTGTTTTTT. It encodes CSASETGATNEKLFF. The full variable domain, completed using reference TRBV29-1 and TRBJ1-4, is SAVISQKPSRDICQRGTSLTIQCQVDSQVTMMFWYRQQPGQSLTLIATANQGSEATYESGFVIDKFPISRPNLTFSTLTVSNMSPEDSSIYLCSASETGATNEKLFFGSGTQLSVL.

This clone is a singleton in its sample. The chain couples TRBV28 to TRBJ1-5; a possible D gene is TRBD1 (6 bases). Germline V gives CDR1 MDHEN, CDR2 SYDVKM. V was clipped by 6 bases and J by 11 bases, with 23 bases between them. The CDR3 contains 15 residues. The CDR3 sequence is CASREQGRGLKAQHF. The CDR3, as DNA: TGTGCCAGCAGGGAACAGGGAAGGGGTTTGAAAGCCCAGCATTTT. Drawing the rest from reference TRBV28 and TRBJ1-5, the complete variable domain is DVKVTQSSRYLVKRTGEKVFLECVQDMDHENMFWYRQDPGLGLRLIYFSYDVKMKEKGDIPEGYSVSREKKERFSLILESASTNQTSMYLCASREQGRGLKAQHFGDGTRLSIL.

This clone was detected only once. The chain joins TRBV12-3 or TRBV12-4 to TRBJ1-4; D remains ambiguous. CDR3 length: 13 amino acids. V was cut by 6 bases and J by 5 bases, with 10 bases left in between. CDR3 coding DNA: TGTGCCAGCAGGACACCGGGGAATGAAAAACTGTTTTTT. This codes for CASRTPGNEKLFF.

The chain joins TRBV10-3 to TRBJ1-2; D not certain. The CDR3 totals 16 residues. Between the trimmed V and J ends, which lost 0 bases and 0 bases, there was a span of 11 bases. Germline V gives CDR1 ENHRY, CDR2 SYGVKD. The CDR3 loop reads CAISESAGATNYGYTF. In DNA form, the CDR3 reads TGTGCCATCAGTGAGTCGGCGGGAGCAACTAACTATGGCTACACCTTC.

The gene calls are TRBV6-5 and TRBJ2-7; TRBD1 agrees at 7 bases. With 0 bases clipped from V and 3 bases from J, the junction kept 5 bases outside the gene matches. Germline CDR1 reads MNHEY; CDR2 reads SVGAGI. The CDR3 contains 15 residues. This chain's CDR3 is CASSYSGDSRYEQYF. CDR3 in DNA: TGTGCCAGCAGTTACTCAGGGGACAGCCGCTACGAGCAGTACTTC.

The chain carries TRBV14 and TRBJ1-1; no reliable D call. With 4 bases removed from V and 0 bases from J, the gap between germline ends came to 6 bases. The CDR3 extends over 13 amino acids. Germline V gene sequence: CDR1 SGHDN, CDR2 FVKESK. CDR3 sequence: CASSRTVNTEAFF. The CDR3 region has the DNA TGTGCCAGCAGCCGGACGGTGAACACTGAAGCTTTCTTT.

The chain combines TRBV5-6 with TRBJ2-5, with 7 bases that match TRBD2. V lost 6 bases, J lost 0 bases, and 8 bases stayed unmatched. In germline, CDR1 is SGHDT, CDR2 YYEEEE. The CDR3 spans 15 residues. CDR3 loop: CASTSLADNQETQYF. CDR3 nucleotide sequence: TGTGCCAGCACCTCCCTAGCGGATAACCAAGAGACCCAGTACTTC.

The chain uses TRBV4-3 and TRBJ2-7; 8 bases agree with TRBD2. In germline, CDR1 is LGHNA, CDR2 YSLEER. The CDR3 contains 13 residues. Unmatched junction bases numbered 0, after V lost 3 bases and J lost 2 bases. The CDR3 region is CASSQGLAYEQYF. The CDR3 DNA reads TGCGCCAGCAGCCAGGGACTAGCCTACGAGCAGTACTTC.

The rearrangement joins TRBV29-1 to TRBJ2-1, with unresolved D. Germline V lookup: CDR1 SQVTM, CDR2 ANQGSEA. CDR3 length: 11 amino acids. V dropped 2 bases and J dropped 9 bases, with 8 bases sitting between them. The CDR3: CSVENRPEQFF. CDR3 nucleotides: TGCAGCGTTGAAAATCGACCTGAGCAGTTCTTC.

This clone turned up a few times. The V and J genes are TRBV28 and TRBJ1-1, with unresolved D. The V gene's germline CDR1 is MDHEN and CDR2 SYDVKM. The CDR3 sequence is 10 residues long. The V gene lost 2 bases and the J gene lost 11 bases, with 6 bases spanning the gap. CDR3 coding DNA: TGTGCCAGCAGTTTAAGTAAGGCTTTCTTT. Translation: CASSLSKAFF.

V is TRBV6-5 and J is TRBJ2-1; the D is unclear. Germline V gene lookup returns CDR1 MNHEY and CDR2 SVGAGI. The CDR3 sequence is 11 residues long. Trimming took off 7 bases at V and 7 bases at J, with 8 bases between the two ends. CDR3 loop: CASTFRNEQFF. The CDR3, as DNA: TGTGCCAGCACCTTCAGAAATGAGCAGTTCTTC.

This clone showed up just a few times. This chain connects TRBV28 to TRBJ1-5; D not certain. Germline V CDR1 and CDR2: MDHEN, SYDVKM. There are 14 residues in the CDR3. The germline V and J ends were trimmed by 5 bases and 3 bases, with 11 bases remaining between them. CDR3: CASSTDGPNQPQHF. CDR3 bases: TGTGCCAGCAGTACGGACGGGCCCAATCAGCCCCAGCATTTT.